One sample yielded the 10 T cell receptor beta chains listed below, sequenced in a study of blood T cell repertoires in COVID-19. TCRdb's table, derived via immunoSEQ multiplex PCR, lists solely in-frame clones and lacks some. The sample comprises a few hundred thousand clones, about 89% of which are singletons, and 0.8% to 0.9% rests with the top ten. The material sequenced was PBMCs or T cells enriched from blood (not recorded which). The source is a woman between 40 and 55 years old who had been exposed to COVID-19.

The gene calls are TRBV14 and TRBJ2-3, with 7 nucleotides matching TRBD1. Germline V gives CDR1 SGHDN, CDR2 FVKESK. This CDR3 is built from 16 residues. V trimming: 0 bases; J trimming: 4 bases; junction bases outside the gene matches: 7. The CDR3 spells CASSQDPDRDPDTQYF. The CDR3 region has the DNA TGTGCCAGCAGCCAAGACCCCGACAGGGACCCAGATACGCAGTATTTT.

This chain links TRBV30 with TRBJ1-4, with a possible D match to TRBD1 (6 bases). CDR3 size: 13 residues. The V end was cut by 1 base, the J end by 3 bases, with 6 bases between. The germline V gene has CDR1 GTSNPN and CDR2 SVGIG (reference sequence). The CDR3 DNA sequence: TGTGCCTGGAGTGGACAGGCTAATGAAAAACTGTTTTTT. Its protein is CAWSGQANEKLFF.

The rearrangement joins TRBV19 to TRBJ1-1; D might be TRBD1 (5 bases). V shed 4 bases and J shed 1 base, with 10 bases lying between them. The length of the CDR3 is 14 residues. CDR1 and CDR2 (germline): LNHDA, SQIVND (reference sequence). The CDR3: CASSTVQENTEAFF. The CDR3 DNA sequence: TGTGCCAGTAGTACAGTACAGGAGAACACTGAAGCTTTCTTT. Full variable domain (rest looked up from reference TRBV19 and TRBJ1-1): DGGITQSPKYLFRKEGQNVTLSCEQNLNHDAMYWYRQDPGQGLRLIYYSQIVNDFQKGDIAEGYSVSREKKESFPLTVTSAQKNPTAFYLCASSTVQENTEAFFGQGTRLTVV.

This clone was found once. One end of the junction varies from germline; a read error may be responsible. The chain combines TRBV7-7 with TRBJ1-5, with D possibly TRBD1 on 5 matching bases. This CDR3 region has 17 residues. CDR1 and CDR2 from the germline V gene are SSHAT and FNYEAQ (reference sequence). The CDR3 region has the DNA TGTGCTAGCAGCTTAGAATTTGGAGGGGATAGCAATCAGCCCCAGCATTTT. Its translation: CASSLEFGGDSNQPQHF.

V usage is TRBV5-1 and J usage is TRBJ2-1; D might be TRBD2 (5 bases). The CDR3 consists of 13 residues. V was pared by 1 base and J by 7 bases, with 9 bases between. Germline CDR1 and CDR2: SGHRS and YFSETQ. CDR3 bases: TGCGCCAGCAGCTTGACTAGTCCAAATGAGCAGTTCTTC. Its translation: CASSLTSPNEQFF.

The J gene is TRBJ2-1, the V gene TRBV5-4; the match to TRBD2 covers 7 bases. CDR3 length: 15 amino acids. Germline V gives CDR1 SGHNT, CDR2 YYREEE (reference sequence). The trim removed 1 base at V and 6 bases at J, leaving 7 bases unmatched. The CDR3 DNA reads as TGTGCCAGCAGCTTGTCTGGGGGGGTGCTCAATGAGCAGTTCTTC. It yields the protein CASSLSGGVLNEQFF.

The V gene is TRBV7-2, the J gene TRBJ2-5; D not certain. From germline, CDR1 is SGHTA and CDR2 FQGNSA. Trimming cost V 5 bases and J 5 bases, with 12 bases left between them. The CDR3 is made up of 13 amino acids. The CDR3 DNA follows: TGTGCCAGCAGCCGAACGAGCCTGGAGACCCAGTACTTC. Translating it yields CASSRTSLETQYF.

The rearrangement uses TRBV30 and TRBJ1-2; no definite D call. The CDR3 covers 12 residues. V lost 3 bases to trimming and J lost 7 bases, with 12 bases between them. Per germline, CDR1 GTSNPN and CDR2 SVGIG (reference sequence). CDR3 bases: TGTGCCTGGAGCTTTCCCGAGGGTGGCTACACCTTC. This encodes CAWSFPEGGYTF.

The chain links TRBV5-1 to TRBJ2-7; TRBD2 matches 14 bases. V shed 0 bases and J 3 bases; nucleotides not matched to a gene: 5. Per germline, CDR1 SGHRS and CDR2 YFSETQ. The CDR3 covers 17 residues. CDR3 sequence (DNA): TGCGCCAGCAGCTTGGGGACTAGCGGGGGGAAGGTCTACGAGCAGTACTTC. It translates to CASSLGTSGGKVYEQYF.

J is TRBJ2-7 and V is TRBV5-6, with 7 bases lining up with TRBD1. Losses at the gene ends were 4 bases for V and 7 bases for J; bases not matched to a gene: 5. The CDR3 runs to 12 residues. CDR1 is SGHDT, CDR2 YYEEEE, per germline. The CDR3 region has the DNA TGTGCCAGCAGCCTGGGACAGATAGAGCAGTACTTC. Translation: CASSLGQIEQYF.